The T cell receptor (beta chain) described here comes from a study of radiotherapy plus CTLA-4 blockade in lung cancer. Study findings and constraints: Early clone dynamics of blood T cells, plus interferon-beta, reportedly predicted response best.

As regards this clone: The antigen is undetermined.

This CDR3 spans 15 amino acids. Germline V gene sequence: CDR1 SGHRS, CDR2 YFSETQ. Trimming left V 4 bases short and J 0 bases short, with 13 bases between. Clones were sequenced by immunoSEQ multiplex PCR, and TCRdb holds only the in-frame ones, with some missing. The table includes tens of thousands of clones, 78% detected once. Sequencing used peripheral blood, obtained from a patient treated with radiotherapy plus ipilimumab. This clonotype originated in a human donor with non-small cell lung cancer who had a partial response to radiotherapy plus ipilimumab. Some clones in this sample may be carry-over from other donors' samples. The chain joins TRBV5-1 to TRBJ1-1; TRBD1 might be the D (5 bases). CDR3 coding DNA: TGCGCCAGCAGCCTGTGGGCAGGGTTGAACACTGAAGCTTTCTTT. This gives the protein CASSLWAGLNTEAFF.